This T cell receptor beta chain was identified during a study of vaccination effects on CD4 cells after COVID-19 (dated by TCRdb to between 2021 and 2024). The study in broad terms: Post-vaccine samples across the study were collected a median of 72 days after the second dose, with a range of 14 to 241. SARS-CoV-2 spike-specific CD4+ TCR repertoires were compared before and after mRNA vaccination in COVID-19 convalescent patients and in infection-naive vaccine recipients. The full study included fewer than eleven COVID-19 convalescent patients and several SARS-CoV-2-naive healthy vaccine recipients. The Oncomine TCR Beta short-read assay on an Illumina iSeq 100 was used to sequence cultures from other donors in the study.

The ViraFEST assay stimulated PBMC with viral peptide pools and then used TCR sequencing to identify antigen-specific CD4+ T cell clonotypes by expansion. After 10 to 11 days of culture, CD4+ T cells were isolated with the EasySep CD4+ T cell isolation kit. Participants received two doses of either the BNT162b2 or the mRNA-1273 mRNA SARS-CoV-2 vaccine. The absence of prior SARS-CoV-2 infection in healthy vaccine recipients was confirmed by negative nucleocapsid antibodies before and after vaccination. Over 1.5 million PBMC per well were cultured with around 9.8 ug/ml peptides in IMDM containing roughly 5% human AB serum, roughly 9.5 IU/ml IL-2 and gentamicin. Half of the culture medium was replaced with fresh IL-2-containing medium on days 3 and 7. Each peptide stimulation condition was cultured in triplicate wells unless otherwise noted. Using Ficoll-Paque Plus gradient centrifugation, PBMC were separated from whole blood and then either used fresh or cryopreserved at -140C. The overlapping peptide pools covered the spike proteins of SARS-CoV-2 and of the common cold coronaviruses HCoV-NL63, HCoV-OC43 and HCoV-229E. The QIAamp micro DNA kit was used to extract genomic DNA from the cultured CD4+ T cells.

About this clone itself: Which antigen it targets is not known. Base qualities are not recorded, but no much larger clone differs from it by a single base.

CDR1 is given as LGHDT and CDR2 as YNNKEL, both from the germline V gene (reference sequence). V is reduced by 4 bases and J by 0 bases, leaving a spacing of 16 bases between them. The cysteine opens and the phenylalanine closes a CDR3 of 17 amino acids. Solely the CDR3 DNA is kept, with 51 bases framed from the first base. Study-wide conclusions, independent of this receptor: In healthy vaccine recipients, vaccine-induced clones were almost all SARS-CoV-2 mono-reactive, with only 1 of 255 being cross-reactive with common cold coronaviruses. Clones induced by infection and clones induced by vaccination both contracted markedly at late timepoints after vaccination, which fits with T cell responses waning over time. Only a small number of convalescent patients were included, and no early post-infection timepoints were available, which limited the study.

Library method: the immunoSEQ multiplex PCR assay. DNA from the CD4+ T cells that had been cultured and isolated underwent TCR beta CDR3 sequencing. As for the original processing: Non-productive TCR sequences were discarded, and reads were trimmed to the CDR3 region, with only CDR3s of 7 or more amino acids retained. Antigen-specific clonotypes were identified with the MANAFEST web app by comparing expansion in peptide wells against reference cultures. To count as positive, a clone had to show expansion at FDR<0.05 compared with the reference and with all other wells, an odds ratio above 5, and a frequency above 0.1% in two replicate wells. Clonotypes significantly expanded in SARS-CoV-2 spike wells and in at least one common cold coronavirus spike condition were defined as cross-reactive. CDR3 similarity was assessed by Levenshtein distance with the stringdist R package, and unrooted trees were built with ape in R 3.6.1. TCRdb provides this immuneACCESS table in a form limited to in-frame rearrangements. Some clones are lacking; in checked studies, under half of them reflect an unresolved V gene, and why the rest are absent is not known. The V and J calls and clone size are taken from that table; D and trimming were inferred from the DNA. The sample table shows approximately 61,000 clones, and around three quarters are seen once. Of the sample, 1% to 1.5% falls within the top ten clones.

The sample in question was CD4+ T cells from PBMCs cultured with HCoV-229E spike peptides, obtained after COVID-19 vaccination. The cell subset or site label corresponds to: HCoV-229E spike overlapping peptide pool stimulation. The chain is made from TRBV3-1 (or the pseudogene TRBV3-2) and TRBJ1-5; perhaps TRBD1 is the D gene, with 6 bases matching. The receptor's source is a human donor who received a COVID-19 vaccine. Read as DNA, the sequence is TGTGCCAGCAGCCCAACGGTGGGGGCGTATAGCAATCAGCCCCAGCATTTT. This gives the protein CASSPTVGAYSNQPQHF.